This TCR beta chain is drawn from a study of T-cell memory formation after mild COVID-19. At the level of the study: Clusters of TCRs were largely donor specific.

The table lists this clonotype with a few counts. Antigen: not known. Constant-segment primers served in 5'RACE that generated TCR alpha and TCR beta cDNA libraries bearing sample barcodes and UMIs. TCRdb ran MiXCR on the 5' RACE reads and lists one entry per CDR3 protein. The sample carries tens of thousands of distinct CDR3 sequences, about 6.1% recorded once. The CDR3 is 15 residues long. The V gene's germline CDR1 is SGDLS and CDR2 YYNGEE. The V end was cut by 2 bases, the J end by 8 bases, with 17 bases between. Findings and caveats of the study: CD8+ contracting clones occupied EMRA, while CD4+ ones occupied mainly CM and EM. Some clones that responded were present in memory (sampled pre-infection), which suggests cross-reactive memory joined.

The TCR sequence derives from an adult who had mild COVID-19 (a few samples of this study predate the infection). Cell type and time point are not known. The V gene is TRBV9, the J gene TRBJ2-1; possibly TRBD2 for D (5 bases). Sequencing was performed on PBMCs or a T cell subset sorted from them (not recorded which). The DNA for the CDR3 is TGTGCCAGCAGCGTCGAAAGCGGATCCTTCGATGAGCAGTTCTTC. Translating it yields CASSVESGSFDEQFF.